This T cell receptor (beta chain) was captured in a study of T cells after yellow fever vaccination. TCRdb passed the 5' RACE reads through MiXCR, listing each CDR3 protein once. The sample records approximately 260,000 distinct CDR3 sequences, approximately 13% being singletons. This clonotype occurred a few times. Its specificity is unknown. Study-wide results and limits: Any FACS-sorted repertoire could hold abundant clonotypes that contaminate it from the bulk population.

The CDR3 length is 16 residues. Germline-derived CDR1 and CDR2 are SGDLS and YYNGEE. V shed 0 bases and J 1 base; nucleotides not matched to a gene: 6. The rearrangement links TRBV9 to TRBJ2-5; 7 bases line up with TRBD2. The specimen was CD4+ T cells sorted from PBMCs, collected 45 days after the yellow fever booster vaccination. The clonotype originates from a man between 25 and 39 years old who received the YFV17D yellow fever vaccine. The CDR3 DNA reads TGTGCCAGCAGCGTAGGTGCTAGCGGACCCCAAGAGACCCAGTACTTC. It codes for CASSVGASGPQETQYF.